This T cell receptor (beta chain) derives from a study of blood T cell repertoires in COVID-19 (dated by TCRdb to the early 2020s). In the study overall: Samples covering the acute and convalescent phases of COVID-19 were provided by collaborators in the United States, Italy and Spain. The material from the prospective study consisted of cDNA or gDNA derived from T cells, B-cell-depleted T cells, or PBMCs. The dataset comprised deeply sampled blood TCRbeta repertoires from subjects exposed to, actively infected with, or recovered from COVID-19. The repertoires were released in a freely available public database meant as a resource for research on the immune response to SARS-CoV-2. Samples came from the ongoing ImmuneRACE study (first 160 participants) plus 1,254 subjects from 6 global collaborators. Sample metadata almost always included a de-identified subject ID, COVID-19 status, age in years and sex. Where available, HLA class I and class II types were taken from metadata supplied by the sample provider and were not determined by assay-based typing. Study-wide findings and limitations: The amount of clinical and demographic metadata varied by source and participant and was provided uncurated.

There are a few counts of this clone. Its antigen target is currently unknown. One base away there is no much larger clone; base qualities are not given. From the cysteine up to the phenylalanine, the CDR3 has a length of 13 residues. Just the 39-base CDR3 DNA is kept, in frame starting at base 1. V lost 6 bases and J lost 4 bases, and the count of bases not matched to a germline gene is 6. TCRbeta CDR3 regions were amplified from genomic DNA using the immunoSEQ Assay, a bias-controlled multiplex PCR. As for the original processing: The number of nucleated cells in each sample was estimated from the amplification of reference gene primers within the assay. Sequence reads were collapsed and filtered to measure the absolute abundance of every unique TCRbeta CDR3 rearrangement. For each sample, productive Simpson clonality was calculated by taking the square root of Simpson's diversity index across productive rearrangements. The immuneACCESS repertoire file appears here via TCRdb, limited to in-frame rearrangements. These files lack a portion of the clones; in checked studies, under half of the deficit traces to unresolved V genes, and the cause of the others is not known. That table furnishes V, J and clone size, whereas the DNA furnished D and trimming. The sample data list a few hundred thousand clones, and around 90% of these were observed just once. The ten biggest clones cover less than 10% of the sample.

Each collaborating institution followed its own protocols to collect whole blood in K2EDTA tubes. Collaborator samples were shipped for TCRbeta analysis as frozen whole blood, isolated PBMCs, or DNA extracted from either sample type. The sequence was obtained from a man aged 18-30 years with active or convalescent COVID-19. The material sequenced was peripheral blood. This chain is built from TRBV12-3 or TRBV12-4 and TRBJ2-7, and TRBD1 aligns with 7 junction nucleotides. The CDR3 amino acid sequence is: CASSTGTVYEQYF. The DNA is as follows: TGTGCCAGCAGCACCGGGACAGTATACGAGCAGTACTTC.